The next 2 T cell receptor beta chains were all read from a single sample in a study of cytomegalovirus exposure and HLA in healthy donors. The PCR made use of 60 Vbeta and 13 Jbeta primers. Libraries were prepared by immunoSEQ multiplex PCR; TCRdb keeps only in-frame clonotypes and omits some of them. The top ten hold 8.5% to 9.5% of the sample, which has over 100,000 clones, 55% to 75% seen once. Sequenced: PBMCs. The receptors shown here come from a man aged 25-45 years in good health and CMV-seropositive.

The rearrangement links TRBV5-1 to TRBJ1-1; perhaps TRBD1 as D (5 bases). V dropped 4 bases and J dropped 1 base, with 11 bases sitting between them. This CDR3 is 14 amino acids long. The germline V gene encodes CDR1 SGHRS and CDR2 YFSETQ. CDR3 DNA: TGCGCCAGCAGCCCCGGACACCAGAACACTGAAGCTTTCTTT. The encoded protein is CASSPGHQNTEAFF. Complete variable domain (other parts from reference TRBV5-1 and TRBJ1-1): KAGVTQTPRYLIKTRGQQVTLSCSPISGHRSVSWYQQTPGQGLQFLFEYFSETQRNKGNFPGRFSGRQFSNSRSEMNVSTLELGDSALYLCASSPGHQNTEAFFGQGTRLTVV.

This clone was counted between two and nine times. This chain connects TRBV2 to TRBJ2-1, with D tentatively TRBD1 (5 bases). Between the trimmed V and J ends, which lost 7 bases and 0 bases, there was a span of 13 bases. The CDR3 runs to 15 residues. Per the germline V gene, CDR1 is SNHLY and CDR2 is FYNNEI. CDR3 in amino acids: CASKPQASSYNEQFF. The CDR3 DNA reads as TGTGCCAGCAAGCCACAGGCTAGCTCCTACAATGAGCAGTTCTTC.